This T cell receptor beta chain was sequenced for a study of CD8+ T cells in alopecia areata. Study overall: Tofacitinib therapy took 6 to 18 months; 6 months off drug came after.

Sequencing templates came from extracted RNA that was reverse transcribed into cDNA. This table comes from immunoSEQ multiplex PCR, and its TCRdb copy is limited to in-frame clones, with some not included. Of about 200,000 clones listed, less than 65% are singletons. This clone was counted once. The antigen is unknown. The CDR3 contains 18 residues. V was clipped by 0 bases and J by 8 bases, with 23 bases between them. Overall study results and limits: Scalp and blood samples kept many expanded lesional clones throughout tofacitinib. On tofacitinib, scalp clonality and expanded CD8+ clones among top 100 fell significantly.

This sample's treatment: oral pan-JAK inhibitor, 5-10 mg twice daily. This specimen was CD4+ T cells sorted from blood, taken at week 24, from a patient treated with tofacitinib. The chain links TRBV23-1 to TRBJ1-5, with D tentatively TRBD1 (5 bases). TRBV23-1 is an open reading frame, and its role is uncertain. The sequence was obtained from a human donor with alopecia areata. The DNA for the CDR3 is TGCGCCAGCAGTCAATCTGTAGGGGATAGACCATTTTTGGAGCCCCAGCATTTT. It codes for CASSQSVGDRPFLEPQHF.